The 6 T cell receptor beta chains below all came from one sample that was sequenced in a study of shared clonotypes between healthy human individuals. Sequenced by immunoSEQ multiplex PCR; TCRdb stores in-frame clones only, minus some. Of over a million clones in the sample, approximately 98% were seen once. Sequences were obtained from naive CD4+ T cells sorted from blood. Subset in this sample: CD45RA+ positively selected. The receptors were gathered from a man aged 25-45 years in good health.

The V gene is TRBV28, the J gene TRBJ1-1, with D possibly matching TRBD1 (5 bases). Germline V gene lookup returns CDR1 MDHEN and CDR2 SYDVKM. V lost 6 bases, J lost 4 bases, and 12 bases lay in between. The CDR3 has 13 amino acids. CDR3 in amino acids: CASSQGVSTEAFF. The CDR3 nucleotides read TGTGCCAGCAGCCAGGGAGTGAGCACTGAAGCTTTCTTT.

The genes are TRBV4-1 and TRBJ2-1; 12 nucleotides agree with TRBD2. Germline-derived CDR1 and CDR2 are MGHRA and YSYEKL. The V and J ends lost 4 bases and 8 bases, in that order; junction bases with no gene match: 9. CDR3 length equals 16 residues. This CDR3 is CASSRPTSGSSDEQFF. CDR3 bases: TGCGCCAGCAGCCGACCGACTAGCGGGAGTTCGGATGAGCAGTTCTTC.

This rearrangement joins TRBV5-1 to TRBJ2-1; TRBD2 matches at 14 bases. J gave up 1 base and V 4 bases, and 7 bases lay outside the gene matches. The CDR3 contains 18 residues. In germline, CDR1 is SGHRS, CDR2 YFSETQ. In DNA form, the CDR3 reads TGCGCCAGCAGCCTAGGGACTAGCGGGAGTTTTTCCTACAATGAGCAGTTCTTC. It yields the protein CASSLGTSGSFSYNEQFF.

This clone was seen a single time. The chain recombines TRBV16 with TRBJ2-2; 8 bases match TRBD2. The CDR3 spans 19 residues. Germline loops: CDR1 KGHSY, CDR2 FQNENV. V lost 2 bases to trimming and J lost 4 bases; unmatched junction nucleotides: 15. The CDR3 DNA is TGTGCCAGCAGCCAACGAAAGATTCCCGGGAGGGTCGGCACCGGGGAGCTGTTTTTT. Translated: CASSQRKIPGRVGTGELFF.

The chain carries TRBV29-1 and TRBJ2-3, with TRBD2 identical over 7 bases. The CDR3 runs 13 residues. Germline V gene sequence: CDR1 SQVTM, CDR2 ANQGSEA. With V trimmed by 7 bases and J by 0 bases, 4 bases remained unmatched. The CDR3 sequence: CSAASGSTDTQYF. In DNA form, the CDR3 reads TGCAGCGCCGCTAGCGGTAGCACAGATACGCAGTATTTT.

This sequence joins TRBV6-6 and TRBJ2-1, with 7 bases aligning to TRBD1. Germline V CDR1 and CDR2: MNHNY, SVGAGI (reference sequence). The junction had 5 bases not matched to a gene; V was cut back by 7 bases and J by 2 bases. CDR3 length equals 14 residues. CDR3 sequence: CASTFDRAYNEQFF. Here the CDR3 DNA reads TGTGCCAGCACCTTTGACAGGGCCTACAATGAGCAGTTCTTC.